A selection of T cell receptor beta chains follows, all from one sample in a study of neurological immune-mediated disorders. TCRdb passed the 5' RACE reads through MiXCR, listing each CDR3 protein once. The sample has some 55,000 distinct CDR3 sequences, 7.5% to 9.5% seen once; the top ten hold 1.9%. Sample: PBMCs. These receptors all come from a woman aged 35 to 49 in good health. CDR3s include the opening cysteine and the closing phenylalanine or tryptophan. The D gene is left open where the match is weak. Size tells how often a clone was seen (once, few, many) or the class of an expanded clone, and some rows leave it out.

V gene,D gene,J gene,clone size,CDR3 length,CDR3 DNA,CDR3 protein
TRBV5-1,.,TRBJ2-3,many,12,TGCGCCAGCAGCTCGGAAAAGGATACGCAGTATTTT,CASSSEKDTQYF
TRBV21-1,.,TRBJ1-2,few,17,TGTGCCAGCAGCAACCCGCGATGGGACAGGGCGGTCTATGGCTACACCTTC,CASSNPRWDRAVYGYTF
TRBV7-2,.,TRBJ2-7,.,14,TGTGCCAGCAGCGCCGACAGGTTTACCTACGAGCAGTACTTC,CASSADRFTYEQYF
TRBV2,.,TRBJ2-3,many,13,TGTGCCAGTTGCCCCCACGGCGGAGATACGCAGTATTTT,CASCPHGGDTQYF
TRBV27,.,TRBJ1-2,many,14,TGTGCCAGCTCGGAAGGGGCCCAGACGTATGGCTACACCTTC,CASSEGAQTYGYTF
TRBV5-1,.,TRBJ1-1,many,14,TGCGCCAGCAGCTTGGGACAGGCGGGCACTGAAGCTTTCTTT,CASSLGQAGTEAFF
TRBV12-3/TRBV12-4,.,TRBJ2-6,many,16,TGTGCCAGCAGTTTACAAGCCAACTCTGGGGCCAACGTCCTGACTTTC,CASSLQANSGANVLTF
TRBV20-1,.,TRBJ1-1,many,12,TGCAGTGCTAGGACCCGGGCGGCTGAAGCTTTCTTT,CSARTRAAEAFF
TRBV6-2/TRBV6-3,TRBD2,TRBJ2-5,.,17,TGTGCCAGCAGTTACCCCGGGACTAGCGGGGGTCAAGAGACCCAGTACTTC,CASSYPGTSGGQETQYF
TRBV5-1,TRBD2,TRBJ2-2,many,16,TGCGCCAGCAGCTTGGAGGTAGCGGGAGTTACCGGGGAGCTGTTTTTT,CASSLEVAGVTGELFF
TRBV5-6,TRBD1,TRBJ2-7,many,13,TGTGCCAGCAGCCCGGAGACAGGGCACGAGCAGTACTTC,CASSPETGHEQYF
TRBV20-1,TRBD2,TRBJ2-1,.,15,TGCAGTGCTAGAGGCCTGACTAGCGGGATCAATGAGCAGTTCTTC,CSARGLTSGINEQFF
TRBV12-3/TRBV12-4,TRBD1,TRBJ1-1,many,14,TGTGCCAGCAGTTTTAGGGGGCAGGGGGCTGAAGCTTTCTTT,CASSFRGQGAEAFF
TRBV4-3,.,TRBJ1-2,many,16,TGCGCCAGCAGCCAAGATCGAGGGGGAGCTAACTATGGCTACACCTTC,CASSQDRGGANYGYTF
TRBV3-1,.,TRBJ2-2,many,16,TGTGCCAGCAGCCAAGAATGGGTTTCGAACACCGGGGAGCTGTTTTTT,CASSQEWVSNTGELFF
TRBV7-2,.,TRBJ2-7,many,14,TGTGCCAGCAGCCTCTGGGAGGCACGGGGGGAGCAGTACTTC,CASSLWEARGEQYF
TRBV12-3/TRBV12-4,.,TRBJ1-1,many,15,TGTGCCAGCAGTTTAAGGCCAGCCTTGAACACTGAAGCTTTCTTT,CASSLRPALNTEAFF
TRBV20-1,.,TRBJ1-1,.,14,TGCAGTGCTCCAAACAGGGCAACGAACACTGAAGCTTTCTTT,CSAPNRATNTEAFF
TRBV19,.,TRBJ2-1,.,14,TGTGCCAGTAGTAAGGGGCTGGCCCGGCATGAGCAGTTCTTC,CASSKGLARHEQFF
TRBV12-3/TRBV12-4,.,TRBJ1-5,many,12,TGTGCCAGCAGTTTCCCAGGCAAGCCCCAGCATTTT,CASSFPGKPQHF
TRBV29-1,.,TRBJ1-1,.,13,TGCAGCGTTGTCGAACAGGCTAACACTGAAGCTTTCTTT,CSVVEQANTEAFF
TRBV5-6,.,TRBJ1-1,many,15,TGTGCCAGCAGCCTCGATTGGTATCTGAACACTGAAGCTTTCTTT,CASSLDWYLNTEAFF
TRBV20-1,TRBD2,TRBJ2-4,many,17,TGCAGTGCTAGTCCCCTGAGCGGGGGATTAGCCAAAAACATTCAGTACTTC,CSASPLSGGLAKNIQYF
TRBV7-2,.,TRBJ2-3,few,12,TGTGCCAGCAGCTCACTAGGGGGTACGCAGTATTTT,CASSSLGGTQYF
TRBV4-3,TRBD2,TRBJ2-1,.,14,TGCGCCAGCAGCCCCATGGGACTAGGGTATGAGCAGTTCTTC,CASSPMGLGYEQFF
TRBV18,.,TRBJ2-6,.,16,TGTGCCAGCTCACCACCCGCAGGGGTTGGGGCCAACGTCCTGACTTTC,CASSPPAGVGANVLTF
TRBV9,.,TRBJ1-3,many,18,TGTGCCAGCAGCGTAGATATCGGGGGGTCGATGGCTGGAAACACCATATATTTT,CASSVDIGGSMAGNTIYF
TRBV7-2,.,TRBJ1-1,many,13,TGTGCCAGCAGCTCCTTGTTGGGGATTGAAGCTTTCTTT,CASSSLLGIEAFF
TRBV24-1,.,TRBJ1-5,many,15,TGTGCCACCAGTGCGGACGGACTTAGCAATCAGCCCCAGCATTTT,CATSADGLSNQPQHF
TRBV7-9,TRBD1,TRBJ1-2,many,15,TGTGCCAGCAGCCAAGCAGGGGGACCTTTGCATGGCTACACCTTC,CASSQAGGPLHGYTF
TRBV20-1,.,TRBJ1-5,many,14,TGCAGTGCTAGGAGGAGGGGTAGCAATCAGCCCCAGCATTTT,CSARRRGSNQPQHF
TRBV5-1,TRBD2,TRBJ2-1,.,15,TGCGCCAGCAGCACTCCTACTCGGGGGGGCTCGGTTCGGTTCTTC,CASSTPTRGGSVRFF
TRBV7-3,.,TRBJ2-7,many,14,TGTGCCAGCAGCTTATCCCGGGAGACGGGCGAGCAGTACTTC,CASSLSRETGEQYF
TRBV6-1,.,TRBJ1-3,many,16,TGTGCCAGCAGTGAAGCGGGGCAGGGCACTGGAAACACCATATATTTT,CASSEAGQGTGNTIYF
TRBV9,TRBD2,TRBJ2-3,many,16,TGTGCCAGCAGCAGGACTAGCGGGCCTAGCACAGATACGCAGTATTTT,CASSRTSGPSTDTQYF
TRBV5-1,TRBD2,TRBJ2-2,many,16,TGCGCCAGCAGCTCTGAAGCGGGACTGAACACCGGGGAGCTGTTTTTT,CASSSEAGLNTGELFF
TRBV20-1,.,TRBJ2-3,many,15,TGCAGTGCTAGAGATCAGAGCGCCAGCACAGATACGCAGTATTTT,CSARDQSASTDTQYF
TRBV12-3/TRBV12-4,.,TRBJ2-3,many,13,TGTGCCAGCAGTTCCACAGGGACAGATACGCAGTATTTT,CASSSTGTDTQYF
TRBV20-1,TRBD2,TRBJ2-1,medium-sized,13,TGCAGTGTCGTAGCGGGGGAGTACAATGAGCAGTTCTTC,CSVVAGEYNEQFF
TRBV12-3/TRBV12-4,.,TRBJ2-7,.,16,TGTGCCAACAGTTCCGAGGCGAGTAGCTGGAGCTACGAGCAGTACTTC,CANSSEASSWSYEQYF
TRBV25-1,.,TRBJ1-6,many,14,TGTGCCAGCAGAGGCTGGACAGCTAATTCACCCCTCCACTTT,CASRGWTANSPLHF
TRBV12-3/TRBV12-4,.,TRBJ2-3,many,17,TGTGCCAGCAGTTTTTCGGGTAGCACTGACCTCACAGATACGCAGTATTTT,CASSFSGSTDLTDTQYF
TRBV16,.,TRBJ2-2,many,13,TGTGCCAGCAGCCAAGTGAACACCGGGGAGCTGTTTTTT,CASSQVNTGELFF
TRBV6-1,.,TRBJ2-3,.,14,TGTGTCAGCAGAACAGGAGGGAGCACAGATACGAAGTATTTT,CVSRTGGSTDTKYF
TRBV9,TRBD2,TRBJ2-6,many,18,TGTGCCAGCAGCGTAGCCAGCGGGATGACCTCTGGGGCCAACGTCCTGACTTTC,CASSVASGMTSGANVLTF
TRBV5-1,TRBD2,TRBJ2-3,many,16,TGCGCCAGCAGCCCCCGCCCTAGCGGCAGCACAGATACGCAGTATTTT,CASSPRPSGSTDTQYF
TRBV10-3,TRBD1,TRBJ2-6,many,19,TGTGCCATCACCCCCAACTCAGGGGGCGCGATCTCTGGGGCCAACGTCCTGACTTTC,CAITPNSGGAISGANVLTF
TRBV2,.,TRBJ2-3,many,14,TGTGCCAGCAGCCCATACGGGGCGGGAGATACGCAGTATTTT,CASSPYGAGDTQYF
TRBV27,.,TRBJ1-6,many,14,TGTGCCAGCAGTCTTCGGACTAATAATTCACCCCTCCACTTT,CASSLRTNNSPLHF
TRBV4-1,.,TRBJ1-2,many,14,TGCGCCAGCAGTCCAGAGGGACTCGGCTATGGCTACACCTTC,CASSPEGLGYGYTF
TRBV9,.,TRBJ2-2,many,14,TGTGCCAGCAGCGTTACAGGGTACGCCGGGGAGCTGTTTTTT,CASSVTGYAGELFF
TRBV18,TRBD2,TRBJ2-7,many,15,TGTGCCAGCTCTCGGACTAGCGGCGATACCTACGAGCAGTACTTC,CASSRTSGDTYEQYF
TRBV2,TRBD1,TRBJ1-4,many,14,TGTGCCAGCAATTCGGGACAGCGATATGAAAAACTGTTTTTT,CASNSGQRYEKLFF
TRBV10-3,TRBD1,TRBJ2-6,many,17,TGTGCCGTACAAAGGGGGCAGGGGAGCTCTGGGGCCAACGTCCTGACTTTC,CAVQRGQGSSGANVLTF
TRBV20-1,.,TRBJ1-1,many,12,TGCAGTGCTGGAGGGGGTTCGGGTGAAGCTTTCTTT,CSAGGGSGEAFF
TRBV5-6,.,TRBJ2-5,many,14,TGTGCCAGCAGCTGGCCAAGTGGGGGAGAGACCCAGTACTTC,CASSWPSGGETQYF
TRBV6-2/TRBV6-3,TRBD1,TRBJ1-1,many,14,TGTGCCAGCAAGCAACAGGGGCAACCATTTGAAGCTTTCTTT,CASKQQGQPFEAFF
TRBV12-3/TRBV12-4,TRBD1,TRBJ1-4,many,15,TGTGCCAGCAGTCCCACGGGACAGGAGGGTGAAAAACTGTTTTTT,CASSPTGQEGEKLFF